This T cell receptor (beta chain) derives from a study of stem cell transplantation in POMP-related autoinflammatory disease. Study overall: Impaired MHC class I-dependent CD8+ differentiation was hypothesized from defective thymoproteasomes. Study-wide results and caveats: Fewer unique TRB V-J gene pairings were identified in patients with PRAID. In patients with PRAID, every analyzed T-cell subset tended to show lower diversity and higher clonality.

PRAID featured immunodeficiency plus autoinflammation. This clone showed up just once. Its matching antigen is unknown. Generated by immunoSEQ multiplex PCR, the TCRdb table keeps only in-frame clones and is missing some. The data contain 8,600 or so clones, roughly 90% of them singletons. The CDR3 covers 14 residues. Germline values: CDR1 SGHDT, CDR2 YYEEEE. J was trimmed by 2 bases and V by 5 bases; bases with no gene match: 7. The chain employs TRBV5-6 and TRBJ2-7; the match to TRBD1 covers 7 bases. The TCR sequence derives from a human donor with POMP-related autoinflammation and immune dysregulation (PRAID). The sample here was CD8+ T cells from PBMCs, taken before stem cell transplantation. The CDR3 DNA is TGTGCCAGCAGTAAGGACAGGAGACCCTACGAGCAGTACTTC. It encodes CASSKDRRPYEQYF. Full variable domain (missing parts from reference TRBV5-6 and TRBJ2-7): DAGVTQSPTHLIKTRGQQVTLRCSPKSGHDTVSWYQQALGQGPQFIFQYYEEEERQRGNFPDRFSGHQFPNYSSELNVNALLLGDSALYLCASSKDRRPYEQYFGPGTRLTVT.